The 2 T cell receptor beta chains listed next were all sequenced from one sample in a study of Graves' ophthalmopathy and Graves' hyperthyroidism. TCR beta CDR3 amplification used RNA transcripts. HTBI primers primed a first-round RT-PCR, and a second-round multiplex PCR followed. Each CDR3 protein gets one entry after TCRdb re-called the multiplex PCR reads with MiXCR. In the table there are 680,000 or so distinct CDR3 sequences, over 20% of which are singletons. Input material: peripheral blood. Receptors originate from a woman aged 18 to 35 with stable Graves' hyperthyroidism. Some clones in this sample may be carry-over from other donors' samples.

CDR3 region: CASPGGTGNTIYF. The CDR3 coding sequence is TGTGCCAGCCCGGGGGGGACCGGAAACACCATATATTTT. This chain connects TRBV28 to TRBJ1-3; D might be TRBD1 (5 bases). The V end was cut by 8 bases, the J end by 4 bases, with 12 bases between. The CDR3 consists of 13 residues. CDR1 and CDR2 (germline): MDHEN, SYDVKM.

This clonotype was counted ten times or more. V usage is TRBV5-1 and J usage is TRBJ2-7, with D perhaps assigned TRBD1 or TRBD2 (5 bases each). Trimming left V 7 bases short and J 0 bases short, with 11 bases between. The CDR3 runs 13 residues. The germline V gene encodes CDR1 SGHRS and CDR2 YFSETQ. Here the CDR3 DNA reads TGCGCCAGCCGGGAAGGGGCCTCCTACGAGCAGTACTTC. Encoded protein: CASREGASYEQYF.